The clone carrying this TCR beta chain was counted a few times. The antigen is undetermined. The primer mix had 60 Vbeta and 13 Jbeta primers. Here immunoSEQ multiplex PCR was the method, and the copy in TCRdb shows in-frame clones only, minus some. This sample has more than 150,000 clones, with over 70% found just once. This CDR3 is built from 14 residues. Germline lookup yields CDR1 SGHAT and CDR2 FQDESV (reference sequence). V lost 0 bases and J 8 bases, leaving 11 bases between the germline ends. This entry is derived from a study of cytomegalovirus exposure and HLA in healthy donors. Study results and caveats: In a later analysis, productive TCRs from donors in an Asian-associated ancestry cluster reportedly carried fewer N-insertions than the cohort mean. Later work found that TCR association rates differed between HLA loci; DRB1 had the most and HLA-C the fewest. High sensitivity and specificity were reportedly achieved when the classifier diagnosed cytomegalovirus status. V- and J-gene trimming of TCR beta was linked (in a later analysis) to a missense DCLRE1C variant.

The origin of this receptor is a woman in her twenties or thirties in good health and CMV-seronegative. The chain recombines TRBV11-1 with TRBJ2-4; weak D call: TRBD1 (5 bases). The sequenced sample was PBMCs. CDR3 sequence reads: CASSLAGVSDIQYF. CDR3 DNA sequence: TGTGCCAGCAGCTTAGCAGGGGTTAGTGACATTCAGTACTTC.